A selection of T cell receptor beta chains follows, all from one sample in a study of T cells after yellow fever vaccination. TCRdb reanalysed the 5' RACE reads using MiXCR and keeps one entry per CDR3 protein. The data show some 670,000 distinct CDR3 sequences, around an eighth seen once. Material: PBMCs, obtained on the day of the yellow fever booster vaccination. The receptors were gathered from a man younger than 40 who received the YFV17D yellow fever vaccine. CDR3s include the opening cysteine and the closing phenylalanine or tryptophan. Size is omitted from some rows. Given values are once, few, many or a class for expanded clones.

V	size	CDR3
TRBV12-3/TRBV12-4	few	CASVVSNTGELFF
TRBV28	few	CASLSGSLTDTQYF
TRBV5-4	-	CASSLTAGGHNEQFF
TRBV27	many	CASSVGRSGSGLAVNEQFF
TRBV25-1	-	CASSESGYTQYF
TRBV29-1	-	CSVRPEGGTYHEQYF
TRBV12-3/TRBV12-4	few	CASSTFRGAGYTF
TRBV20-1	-	CSARLNRIWNNRPDGANVLTF
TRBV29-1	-	CSVAGTSGRAINNEQFF
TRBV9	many	CASSVAVGTDTQYF